The T cell receptor (beta chain) described here comes from a study of blood T cell repertoires in COVID-19. Produced via immunoSEQ multiplex PCR; TCRdb's table is partial and in-frame only. The sample includes 430,000 or so clones, 85% to 90% of them seen just once. Trimming took 4 bases from V and 4 from J, leaving 17 bases between them. The CDR3 is made up of 15 amino acids. CDR1 and CDR2 (germline): SGHRS, YFSETQ. The chain recombines TRBV5-1 with TRBJ1-2, with D perhaps TRBD1 (6 bases). This TCR was sampled from a woman aged 40 to 50 who had recovered from COVID-19. Sequences were obtained from PBMCs or T cells enriched from blood (not recorded which). The CDR3 sequence: CASSPSTQGIYGYTF. The DNA for the CDR3 is TGCGCCAGCAGCCCAAGCACCCAGGGGATCTATGGCTACACCTTC.